This paragraph covers one TCR beta chain sequence. The V gene's germline CDR1 is SEHNR and CDR2 FQNEAQ (reference sequence). The trim removed 8 bases at V and 3 bases at J, leaving 12 bases unmatched. The CDR3 loop spans 17 amino acids. The entry originates in a study of T cell responses to AZD1222 COVID-19 vaccine. Profiled with immunoSEQ multiplex PCR; TCRdb holds only in-frame clones, not every one. The table records several thousand clones, more than 70% of them present only once. This chain uses TRBV7-9 with TRBJ2-3; 12 bases fit TRBD1. The sequence came from an adult who received the AZD1222 COVID-19 vaccine. Sequencing was performed on peripheral blood, taken 28 days after the second AZD1222 dose. CDR3 amino acids: CASGIGSGQGATDTQYF. Written as DNA, the CDR3 is TGTGCCAGCGGGATAGGTTCGGGACAGGGGGCTACAGATACGCAGTATTTT.